Sequencing of this TCR beta chain was carried out in a study of lymphopenia after photon versus proton radiotherapy (dated by TCRdb to 2018 to 2020). Notes on the research overall: The study compared the immunological effects of photon versus proton radiation therapy in patients with gastrointestinal tumors who developed high-grade lymphopenia. A cohort of some 22 patients with gastrointestinal tumors who received either photon or proton therapy and subsequently developed lymphopenia was included. The study aimed to characterize how the two radiation modalities differ in their impact on the immune system.

CDR1 and CDR2 are drawn from the germline V gene: MRHNA, SNTAGT. CDR3 length: 12 amino acids, cysteine to phenylalanine. The only DNA kept is the CDR3, 36 bases in frame from the first base. Deletion took 4 bases off V and 9 bases off J, with a span of 11 bases between the germline ends. As for this clone: Its antigen is not yet known. It has no much larger one-base neighbor in the sample; base qualities were not kept.

The library was obtained by the immunoSEQ multiplex PCR assay. Deep sequencing of rearranged TCR beta loci, alongside multiparametric flow cytometry, was used to profile T cell repertoires. The table was pulled from immuneACCESS by TCRdb, which kept in-frame rearrangements only. Such tables lose some clones; where checked, under half of the loss comes from unresolved V genes, and the rest has no known cause. Here the sample has roughly 30,000 clones; 81% occur a single time. The ten largest clones capture around 30% of the sample. Beyond this particular receptor, the publication reports: Once the lymphocyte count had reached its nadir, the repertoires of photon-treated patients showed oligoclonal expansion, particularly of CD8+ Temra cells, and this expansion drove the decline in diversity. Across the cohort, an inverse correlation was found between a larger post-nadir drop in TCR diversity and overall survival time among patients who died. The survival association was assessed only in patients who died, and the authors presented better survival with proton therapy as a possibility rather than a demonstrated result. During treatment, patients who received photon therapy lost naive T cells and TCR diversity and gained effector/memory populations, whereas patients who received proton therapy remained relatively stable.

The source of this sequence is a man aged 45 to 65 with gastric cancer. The rearranged chain carries TRBV6-4 and TRBJ2-3; the D segment cannot be called with confidence. Specimen: peripheral blood, collected from a patient treated with photon-based radiotherapy. The CDR3 region: CASSGDGTTQYF. DNA sequence: TGTGCCAGCAGTGGGGATGGCACAACGCAGTATTTT.